The text below deals with one T cell receptor beta chain. There is no known antigen for this receptor. A read error may account for a junction end that differs from germline. These data come from a study of cytomegalovirus exposure and HLA in healthy donors (TCRdb year 2017). For the wider study: An earlier analysis of 587 of the donors reported around 280 Gb of sequence data and 90 million to 120 million unique TCR beta sequences obtained from around 190 million T cells. In an earlier analysis of roughly 580 of the donors, high-throughput TCR beta sequencing was used to judge whether each TCR beta V gene segment behaved as functional or pseudogenic. A later genetic analysis took genome-wide SNP genotypes for 398 of the 666 donors and used that subset as a discovery cohort. The study used immunosequencing to profile the T cell repertoires of hundreds of subjects and linked those repertoires to cytomegalovirus serostatus. Typing coverage varied by locus: about 620-630 donors for A, B, C, DRB1 and DQB1; some 520 for DQA1; approximately 570 for DPA1; some 470 for DPB1. Along with the approximately 650-subject first cohort, a separate validation cohort of 120 different subjects was used. All discovery cohort repertoires had been generated on a single sequencing platform. HLA typing included class I and class II loci at four-digit resolution. The study combined high-throughput TCR immunosequencing, statistical association of individual TCRs with disease status, and machine learning to predict cytomegalovirus infection status. Of the roughly 400 genotyped donors, less than 85% were placed in the genetic ancestry cluster associated with self-reported Caucasian donors. Donor age, sex, ethnicity and CMV serostatus were compiled together with the repertoire data. Several DR-DQ haplotypes were treated as single units for association and clustering because of strong linkage in the cohort. Roughly 300 gigabases of sequencing data and around 87 million unique TCR sequences were included in an early release covering about 700 HLA-typed donors. Among some 410 genotyped donors of the cohort, an average of approximately 240,000 unique TCR beta nucleotide sequences were sequenced per donor, roughly 18% of them non-productive. A later analysis re-examined previously published TCR beta repertoires from just over 650 donors and added high-resolution HLA genotyping to investigate patterns of TCR occurrence. In the later analysis, no new phenotypic data were used to find candidate immune exposures; instead, reliance was placed on TCR beta sequences and their occurrence across donors. The study aimed to test whether cataloging public T cell receptors could reveal signatures of past pathogen exposure.

Study-wide conclusions, independent of this receptor: Roughly uniform sequencing depth across donors was assumed in presence/absence analyses, although this assumption may not hold. An association between a missense DCLRE1C variant and V-gene and J-gene trimming of TCR beta chains was found in a later genetic analysis and replicated in an independent cohort. Because HLA typing was unavailable for some donors at each locus, only the typed subset was used in association tests. Cytomegalovirus status was reported to be diagnosed by the classifier with high specificity and sensitivity in both the original and validation cohorts. A later analysis found that HLA-associated TCR beta chains were more clonally expanded and had lower generation probabilities than equally common non-associated chains. For the cohort, immune exposure information was limited to CMV serostatus. In vitro tests confirmed that a few of the cytomegalovirus-associated TCR beta chains recognize cytomegalovirus antigens. In a later analysis, the rate of TCR association differed among HLA loci, with DRB1 alleles having the most associated TCRs and HLA-C alleles having the fewest. A total of 150 to 200 TCR beta chains were listed by the study as associated with cytomegalovirus. An earlier analysis of several hundred of the donors showed that most TCR beta V segments appeared in productive rearrangements either about 87% or about 30% of the time, which broadly matched IMGT annotations. The sequencing pipeline was judged likely to have produced a cluster of highly shared sequence variants as a technical artifact. When HLA alleles, especially DR and DQ, strongly co-occurred, attributing TCR associations to individual alleles was difficult. The authors suggested that the approach could potentially be generalized to other disease states and immunological phenotypes. A later analysis found that most CMV-associated TCR beta chains appeared HLA-restricted, with HLA associations seemingly driven largely by CMV exposure. Some IMGT-functional V segments, including TRBV6-2 and TRBV6-3, could not be distinguished by the 87-base-pair reads and were therefore excluded. A later analysis associated about 17,000 TCR beta sequences with specific HLA alleles at a false discovery rate of 0.05. A later genetic analysis reported fewer N-insertions in productive TCRs among donors in an Asian-associated ancestry cluster than the roughly 700-donor mean. This cohort had only TCR beta chains sequenced, and the lack of alpha or paired-chain data limited which features could be detected. Because counts were too low, approximately 18 rarely observed V segments, including chromosome 9 orphons, were excluded from the earlier analysis of under 650 of the donors. Most TCR sequences were observed very rarely across donors, whereas some public TCRs were present in many individuals. Correlated functional status among segregating V segments might reflect linkage disequilibrium, but an unknown experimental factor could not be ruled out. Several of the top co-occurrence clusters appeared to be linked to parvovirus B19, influenza, CMV and Epstein-Barr virus, according to a later analysis. A further reported finding was that TCR beta sequences accurately predicted the HLA-A and HLA-B alleles for most subjects in the first cohort.

The CDR3 numbers 17 residues from cysteine through phenylalanine. The DNA shown is the 51-base CDR3, in frame from base 1. CDR1 SSHAT and CDR2 FNYEAQ were looked up in the germline V gene (reference sequence). The library relied on the immunoSEQ multiplex PCR assay. For the multiplex PCR, a mixture combining 60 forward primers for TCR Vbeta segments and 13 reverse primers for TCR Jbeta segments was used. The CDR3 region of rearranged TCR beta genes was amplified from genomic DNA with a multiplex PCR assay. Amplified TCR beta libraries were sequenced as 87-base-pair reads on the Illumina HiSeq System. The paper's processing steps were these. Across the 700 or so repertoires, a later analysis counted around 80 million unique TCR beta chains, roughly 11 million of which were shared by at least two donors. To remove PCR and sequencing errors, raw reads were error-corrected and collapsed into unique sequences using a nearest-neighbor algorithm that merged closely related sequences. To assign V, D and J gene segments, CDR3 sequences were aligned to IMGT reference sequences. For a sequence to be retained, at least a six-nucleotide match to both a V gene segment and a J gene segment was required. Rearrangements were called productive when the CDR3 lacked stop codons and stayed in frame with V and J; all others were non-productive. CDR3 was defined by IMGT convention, running from the second conserved V-encoded cysteine to the conserved J-encoded phenylalanine. Sequences without an unambiguous match to a single V gene segment were excluded from the earlier analysis of 450 to 750 of the donors. An earlier analysis of approximately 590 of the donors called V segments functional above 56.7% productive rearrangements and segregating when the between-donor standard deviation exceeded 5%. A statistical classification framework was built for diagnosing cytomegalovirus status from the catalog of TCR beta chain sequences. A later analysis assigned V and J genes by comparing TCR nucleotide sequences with IMGT/GENE-DB human TR gene sequences. In a later analysis, CDR3 sequences and most-parsimonious VDJ recombination scenarios were assigned using the TCRdist pipeline. A later analysis defined each TCR beta chain by its CDR3 amino acid sequence plus V-gene family, and excluded reads lacking a unique V-gene family. In a later analysis, approximately 640 highly shared, low-generation-probability nucleotide sequences were removed to address suspected cross-contamination and a sequencing artifact. In a later analysis, a clonal expansion index for each public chain was calculated from normalized within-repertoire ranks of inferred template counts. A later analysis computed generation probabilities with a VDJ recombination model fitted to out-of-frame rearrangements, and checked the results against IGoR. A later analysis scored TCR-TCR, TCR-HLA and TCR-CMV co-occurrence with hypergeometric tests, applying a repertoire-size bias correction to TCR pairs. In a later analysis, false discovery rates were estimated by permuting HLA or CMV assignments 20 times. A later analysis grouped co-occurring TCRs with DBSCAN, adding TCRdist sequence similarity when clustering within HLA-allele-positive subsets. Co-occurrence clustering excluded repertoires with fewer than 30,000 or more than 120,000 public chains, plus five with anomalous nucleotide sharing. The clones in this table, taken by TCRdb from immuneACCESS, are in-frame only. Not every clone is retained; where verified, under half of the shortfall comes from an unresolved V gene, and the cause of the rest is unknown. From that table come the V and J calls and clone size; the DNA was used to work out D and trimming. The sample data list roughly 100,000 clones, and roughly 80% of these were observed just once. The ten largest clones capture 8.6% of the sample.

In total, fewer than 750 healthy bone marrow donors made up the cohort. All cohort members were sampled while nominally healthy, although unrecorded immune exposures were likely present. The donor tested CMV seropositive and was one of the 289 seropositive cohort members. A peripheral blood sample was provided by each donor, and peripheral blood mononuclear cells were used for TCR beta sequencing. The Qiagen DNeasy Blood Extraction Kit was used to extract genomic DNA from the blood cell samples. The material sequenced was PBMCs. The chain is encoded by TRBV7-7 joined to TRBJ2-7; TRBD1 matches 9 bases in the middle. The receptor was derived from a woman aged 40-49 years in good health and CMV-seropositive. DNA sequence: TGTGCTAGCAGCTTTAGAAGGGACAGGGAACGGACCTACGAGCAGTACTTC. This sequence encodes CASSFRRDRERTYEQYF. This CDR3, with the reference TRBV7-7 and TRBJ2-7 proteins standing in past its ends, gives the full variable domain GAGVSQSPRYKVTKRGQDVTLRCDPISSHATLYWYQQALGQGPEFLTYFNYEAQPDKSGLPSDRFSAERPEGSISTLTIQRTEQRDSAMYRCASSFRRDRERTYEQYFGPGTRLTVT.